A selection of T cell receptor beta chains follows, all from one sample in a study of blood T cell repertoires in COVID-19. Libraries were prepared by immunoSEQ multiplex PCR; TCRdb keeps only in-frame clonotypes and omits some of them. The data show some 30,000 clones, approximately 85% seen once. Sequenced input: peripheral blood. Source of these receptors: an older woman with active COVID-19. The CDR3 runs from the conserved cysteine through the conserved F or W. The size field is filled for only some rows; it gives once, few, many or a size class.

>TRBJ1-1|-|TRBV28
CASILILGQGAEAFF
>TRBJ2-4|once|TRBV19
CASSIIGSGSENIQYF
>TRBJ2-5|few|TRBV5-4
CASSLVGVGETQYF
>TRBJ2-2|-|TRBV3-1/TRBV3-2
CASTNRAGELFF
>TRBJ1-1|-|TRBV28
CASRSLQGNTEAFF
>TRBJ1-4|-|TRBV19
CASSKQGPGEKLFF
>TRBJ2-7|-|TRBV3-1/TRBV3-2
CASSHNYEQYF
>TRBJ2-2|-|TRBV12-3/TRBV12-4
CASSPLQIGELFF
>TRBJ2-3|-|TRBV19
CATSTSWFPDTQYF
>TRBJ2-1|few|TRBV19
CASRDPGTGGLNEQFF
>TRBJ1-4|-|TRBV30
CAWSLYATNEKLFF
>TRBJ1-6|few|TRBV27
CASRPTGSSYNSPLHF
>TRBJ2-5|-|TRBV27
CASSLSGSVTQYF
>TRBJ2-7|-|TRBV18
CASSPPGRVYEQYF
>TRBJ2-1|-|TRBV9
CASSVELAGLNEQFF
>TRBJ1-2|-|TRBV7-8
CASSLAGGLESYTF
>TRBJ2-3|-|TRBV5-1
CASSSEAFRTDTQYF